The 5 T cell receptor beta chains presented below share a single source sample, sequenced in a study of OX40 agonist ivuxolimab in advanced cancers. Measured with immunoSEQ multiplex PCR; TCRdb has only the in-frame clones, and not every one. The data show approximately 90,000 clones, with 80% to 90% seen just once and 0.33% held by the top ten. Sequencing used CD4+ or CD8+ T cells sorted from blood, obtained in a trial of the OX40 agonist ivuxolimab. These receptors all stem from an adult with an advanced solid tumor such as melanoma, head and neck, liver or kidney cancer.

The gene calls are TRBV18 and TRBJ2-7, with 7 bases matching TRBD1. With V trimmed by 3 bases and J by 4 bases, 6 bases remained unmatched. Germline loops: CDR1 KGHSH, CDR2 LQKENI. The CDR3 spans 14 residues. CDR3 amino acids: CASSPKTGPYEQYF. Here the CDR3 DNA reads TGTGCCAGCTCACCTAAGACAGGGCCGTACGAGCAGTACTTC.

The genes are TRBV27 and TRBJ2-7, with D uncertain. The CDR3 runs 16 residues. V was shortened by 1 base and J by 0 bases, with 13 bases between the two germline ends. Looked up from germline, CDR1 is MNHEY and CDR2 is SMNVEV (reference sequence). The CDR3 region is CASSLYHPERSYEQYF. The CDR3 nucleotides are TGTGCCAGCAGTTTATATCACCCAGAACGCTCCTACGAGCAGTACTTC.

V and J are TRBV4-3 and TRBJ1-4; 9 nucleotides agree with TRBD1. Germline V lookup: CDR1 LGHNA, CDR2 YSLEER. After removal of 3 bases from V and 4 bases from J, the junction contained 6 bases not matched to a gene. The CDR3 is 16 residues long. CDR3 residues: CASSHNRGRGNEKLFF. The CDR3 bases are TGCGCCAGCAGCCACAACAGGGGGCGGGGTAATGAAAAACTGTTTTTT.

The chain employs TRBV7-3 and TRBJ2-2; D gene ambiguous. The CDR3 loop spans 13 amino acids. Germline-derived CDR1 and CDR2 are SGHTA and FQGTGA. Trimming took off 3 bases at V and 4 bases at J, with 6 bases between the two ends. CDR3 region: CASSFGPTGELFF. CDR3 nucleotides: TGTGCCAGCAGCTTCGGACCCACCGGGGAGCTGTTTTTT.

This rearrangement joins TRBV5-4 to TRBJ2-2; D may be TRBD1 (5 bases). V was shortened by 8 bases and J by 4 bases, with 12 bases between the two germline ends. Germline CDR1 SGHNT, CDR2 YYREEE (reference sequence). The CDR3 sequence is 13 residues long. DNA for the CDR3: TGTGCCAGTAAGGGGTTCTTCACCGGGGAGCTGTTTTTT. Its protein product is CASKGFFTGELFF.